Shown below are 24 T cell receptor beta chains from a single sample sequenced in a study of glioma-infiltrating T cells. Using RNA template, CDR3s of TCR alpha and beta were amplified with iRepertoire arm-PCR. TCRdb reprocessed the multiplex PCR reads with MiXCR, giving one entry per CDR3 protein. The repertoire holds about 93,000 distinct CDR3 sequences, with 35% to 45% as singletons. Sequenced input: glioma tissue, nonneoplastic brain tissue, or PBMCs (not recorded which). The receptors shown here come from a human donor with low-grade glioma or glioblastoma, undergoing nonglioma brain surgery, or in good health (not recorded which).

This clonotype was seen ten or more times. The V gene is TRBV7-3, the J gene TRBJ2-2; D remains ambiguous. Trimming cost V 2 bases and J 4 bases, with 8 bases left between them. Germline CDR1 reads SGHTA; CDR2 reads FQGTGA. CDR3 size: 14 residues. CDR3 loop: CASSLHGSTGELFF. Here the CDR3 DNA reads TGTGCCAGCAGCTTACACGGGTCCACCGGGGAGCTGTTTTTT.

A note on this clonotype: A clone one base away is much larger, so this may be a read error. The CDR3 spells CASSLTENTEALF. The CDR3 DNA sequence: TGCGCCAGCAGCTTGACAGAGAACACTGAAGCTCTCTTT. The chain is built from TRBV5-1 and TRBJ1-1; D gene ambiguous. CDR3 length: 13 residues. Germline V gene sequence: CDR1 SGHRS, CDR2 YFSETQ. The whole variable domain, remainder taken from reference TRBV5-1 and TRBJ1-1, is KAGVTQTPRYLIKTRGQQVTLSCSPISGHRSVSWYQQTPGQGLQFLFEYFSETQRNKGNFPGRFSGRQFSNSRSEMNVSTLELGDSALYLCASSLTENTEALFGQGTRLTVV.

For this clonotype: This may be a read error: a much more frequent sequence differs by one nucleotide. The CDR3 sequence: CASSLLNPYEQYF. CDR3 nucleotide sequence: TGTGCCAGCAGTTTACTGAATCCCTACGAGCAGTACTTC. The chain recombines TRBV28 with TRBJ2-7; D remains ambiguous. CDR3 length: 13 amino acids. The ends were cut back, 2 bases at V and 2 bases at J, with 7 bases in the middle. The germline gives CDR1 MDHEN, CDR2 SYDVKM.

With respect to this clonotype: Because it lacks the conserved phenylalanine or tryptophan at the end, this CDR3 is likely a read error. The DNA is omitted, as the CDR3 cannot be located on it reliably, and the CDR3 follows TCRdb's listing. CDR3 amino acids: CARRQEGGYNEQLL. This rearrangement joins TRBV4-1 to TRBJ2-1; the table's D gene call, TRBD2, was not cross checked with the DNA. Germline assignment: CDR1 MGHRA and CDR2 YSYEKL. The CDR3 has 14 residues if both end residues are counted.

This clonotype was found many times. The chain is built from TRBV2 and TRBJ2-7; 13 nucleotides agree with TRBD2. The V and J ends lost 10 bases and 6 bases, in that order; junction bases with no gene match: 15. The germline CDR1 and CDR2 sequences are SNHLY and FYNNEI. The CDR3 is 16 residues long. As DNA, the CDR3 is TGTGCCACCTCTAGGGGGACTAGCGGGATCTTTGGCGAGCAGTACTTC. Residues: CATSRGTSGIFGEQYF. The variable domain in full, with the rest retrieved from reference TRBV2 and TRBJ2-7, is EPEVTQTPSHQVTQMGQEVILRCVPISNHLYFYWYRQILGQKVEFLVSFYNNEISEKSEIFDDQFSVERPDGSNFTLKIRSTKLEDSAMYFCATSRGTSGIFGEQYFGPGTRLTVT.

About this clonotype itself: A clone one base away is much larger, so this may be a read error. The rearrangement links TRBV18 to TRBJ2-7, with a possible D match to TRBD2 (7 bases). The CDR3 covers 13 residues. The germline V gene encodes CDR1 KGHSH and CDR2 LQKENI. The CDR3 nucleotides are TGTGCCAGCTTACCACCGGGGGGCAACGAGCAGTACTTC. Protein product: CASLPPGGNEQYF.

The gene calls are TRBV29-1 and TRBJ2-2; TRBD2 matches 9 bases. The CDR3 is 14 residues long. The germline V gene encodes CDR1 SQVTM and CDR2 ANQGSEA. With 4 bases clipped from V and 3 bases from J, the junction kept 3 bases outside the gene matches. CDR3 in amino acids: CSVVSGGYTGELFF. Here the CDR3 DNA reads TGCAGCGTTGTGAGCGGGGGGTACACCGGGGAGCTGTTTTTT.

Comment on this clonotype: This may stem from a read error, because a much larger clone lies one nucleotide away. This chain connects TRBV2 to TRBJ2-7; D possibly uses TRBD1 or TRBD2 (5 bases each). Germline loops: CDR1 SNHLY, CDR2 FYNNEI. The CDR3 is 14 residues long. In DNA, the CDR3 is TGTGCCAGCAGGGCCGGGACGGCCTCCTACGAGCAGCACTTC. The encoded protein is CASRAGTASYEQHF.

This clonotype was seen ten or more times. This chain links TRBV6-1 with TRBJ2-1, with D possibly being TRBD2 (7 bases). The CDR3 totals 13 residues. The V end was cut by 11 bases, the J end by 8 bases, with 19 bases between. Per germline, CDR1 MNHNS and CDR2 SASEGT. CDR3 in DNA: TGTGCCTCTTCGTGGGGGGGGCCTGATGAGCAGTTCTTC. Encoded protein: CASSWGGPDEQFF.

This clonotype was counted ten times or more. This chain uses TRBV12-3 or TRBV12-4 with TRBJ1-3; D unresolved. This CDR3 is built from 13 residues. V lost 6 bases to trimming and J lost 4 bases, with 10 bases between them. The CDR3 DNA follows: TGTGCCAGCAGCCTAATCCAAGGAAACACCATATATTTT. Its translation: CASSLIQGNTIYF.

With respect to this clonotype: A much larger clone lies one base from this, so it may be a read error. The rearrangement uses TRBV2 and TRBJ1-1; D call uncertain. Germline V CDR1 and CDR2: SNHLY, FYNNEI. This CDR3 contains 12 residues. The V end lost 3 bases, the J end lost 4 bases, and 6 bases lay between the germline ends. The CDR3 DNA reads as TGTGCCAGCAGTGACGAGAGCACTGAAGCTTTCTTT. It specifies CASSDESTEAFF.

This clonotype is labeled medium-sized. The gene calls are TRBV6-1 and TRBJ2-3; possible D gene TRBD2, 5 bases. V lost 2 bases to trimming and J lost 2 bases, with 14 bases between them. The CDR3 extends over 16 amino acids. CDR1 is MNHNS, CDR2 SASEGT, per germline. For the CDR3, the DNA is TGTGCCAGCAGTGAAATAGGGAGTGCCCCCACAGATACGCAGTATTTT. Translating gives CASSEIGSAPTDTQYF.

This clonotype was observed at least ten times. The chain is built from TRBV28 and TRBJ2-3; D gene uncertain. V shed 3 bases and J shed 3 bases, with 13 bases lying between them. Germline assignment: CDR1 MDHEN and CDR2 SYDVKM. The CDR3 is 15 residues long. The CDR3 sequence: CASSFLRPATDTQYF. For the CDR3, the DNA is TGTGCCAGCAGTTTTCTAAGGCCCGCGACAGATACGCAGTATTTT.

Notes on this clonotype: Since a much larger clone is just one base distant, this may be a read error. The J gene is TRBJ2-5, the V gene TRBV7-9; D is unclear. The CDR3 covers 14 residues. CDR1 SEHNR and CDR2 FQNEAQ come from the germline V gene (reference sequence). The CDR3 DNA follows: TGTGCCAGCAGCGTATACAATCTCCAAGAGGCCCAGTACTTC. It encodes CASSVYNLQEAQYF.

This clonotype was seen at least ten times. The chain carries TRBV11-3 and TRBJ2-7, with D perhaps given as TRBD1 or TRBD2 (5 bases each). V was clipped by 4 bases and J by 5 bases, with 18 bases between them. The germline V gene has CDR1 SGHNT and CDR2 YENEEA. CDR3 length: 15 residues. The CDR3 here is CASSSTSRGADEQYF. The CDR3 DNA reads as TGTGCCAGCAGCTCAACATCACGGGGCGCCGACGAGCAGTACTTC.

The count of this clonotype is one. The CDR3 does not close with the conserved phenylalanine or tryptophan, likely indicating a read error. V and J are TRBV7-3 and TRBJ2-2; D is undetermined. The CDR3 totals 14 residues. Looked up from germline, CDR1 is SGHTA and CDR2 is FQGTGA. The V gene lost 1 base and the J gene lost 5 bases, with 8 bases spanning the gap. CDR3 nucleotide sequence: TGTGCCAGCAGCTTAAGTTCGGCTACCGGGGAGCTGTTTCTT. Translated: CASSLSSATGELFL.

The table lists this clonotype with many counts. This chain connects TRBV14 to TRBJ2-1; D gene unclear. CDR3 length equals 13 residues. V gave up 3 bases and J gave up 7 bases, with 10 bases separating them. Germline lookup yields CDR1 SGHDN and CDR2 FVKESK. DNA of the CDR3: TGTGCCAGCAGCCAGCGCGTGGGGAATGAGCAGTTCTTC. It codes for CASSQRVGNEQFF.

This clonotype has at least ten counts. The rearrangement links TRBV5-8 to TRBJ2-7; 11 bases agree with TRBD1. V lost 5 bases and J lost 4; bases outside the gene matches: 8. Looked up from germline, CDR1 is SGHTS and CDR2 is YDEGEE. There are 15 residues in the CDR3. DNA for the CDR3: TGTGCCAGCAGTTGGCCGGGACAGGGGGTATACGAGCAGTACTTC. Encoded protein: CASSWPGQGVYEQYF.

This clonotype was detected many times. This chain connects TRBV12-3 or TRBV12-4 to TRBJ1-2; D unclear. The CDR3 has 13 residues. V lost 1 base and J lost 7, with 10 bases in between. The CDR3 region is CASSLEIVGGYTF. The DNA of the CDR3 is TGTGCCAGCAGTTTAGAAATAGTCGGTGGCTACACCTTC.

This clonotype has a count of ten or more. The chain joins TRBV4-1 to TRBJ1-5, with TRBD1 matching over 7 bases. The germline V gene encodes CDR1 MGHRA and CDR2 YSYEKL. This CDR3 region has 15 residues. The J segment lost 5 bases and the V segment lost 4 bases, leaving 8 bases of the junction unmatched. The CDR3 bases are TGCGCCAGCAGCCGCGGAGACAGGGCGGATCAGCCCCAGCATTTT. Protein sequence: CASSRGDRADQPQHF.

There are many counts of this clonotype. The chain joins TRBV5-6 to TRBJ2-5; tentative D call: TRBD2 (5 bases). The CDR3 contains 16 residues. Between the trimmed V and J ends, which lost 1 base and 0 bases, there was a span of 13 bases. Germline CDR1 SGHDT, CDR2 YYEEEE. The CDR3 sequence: CASSLPSQWYQETQYF. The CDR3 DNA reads TGTGCCAGCAGCTTGCCTAGCCAATGGTACCAAGAGACCCAGTACTTC.

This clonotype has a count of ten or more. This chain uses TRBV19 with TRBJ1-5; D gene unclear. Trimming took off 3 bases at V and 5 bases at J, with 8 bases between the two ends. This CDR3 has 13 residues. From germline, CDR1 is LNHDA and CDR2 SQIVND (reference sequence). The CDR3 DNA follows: TGTGCCAGTAGTATCCTTTGGGATCAGCCCCAGCATTTT. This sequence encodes CASSILWDQPQHF.

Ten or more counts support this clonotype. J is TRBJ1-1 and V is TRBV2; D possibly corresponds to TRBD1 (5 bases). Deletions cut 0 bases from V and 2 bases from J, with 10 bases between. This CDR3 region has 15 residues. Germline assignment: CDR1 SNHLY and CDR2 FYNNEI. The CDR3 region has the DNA TGTGCCAGCAGTGAAGCCGGGACTTTCAACACTGAAGCTTTCTTT. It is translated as CASSEAGTFNTEAFF.

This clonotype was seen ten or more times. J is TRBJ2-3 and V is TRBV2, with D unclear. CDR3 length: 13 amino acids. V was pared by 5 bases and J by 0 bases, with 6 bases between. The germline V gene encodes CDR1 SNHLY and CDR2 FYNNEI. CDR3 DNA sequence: TGTGCCAGCAGTCCTGAAAGCACAGATACGCAGTATTTT. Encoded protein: CASSPESTDTQYF.